The 18 T cell receptor beta chains presented below share a single source sample, sequenced in a study of blood T cell repertoires in COVID-19. Clones were read by immunoSEQ multiplex PCR, and TCRdb kept only the in-frame ones, dropping some. The table includes about 53,000 clones, about 86% detected once. Sequencing used peripheral blood. The receptors were sampled from a man aged 50-60 years with acute or convalescent COVID-19.

This chain joins TRBV5-5 and TRBJ2-2; a possible D gene is TRBD2 (5 bases). Trimming pared 0 bases from V and 0 bases from J, leaving 9 bases between. CDR3 length: 16 residues. Germline assignment: CDR1 SGHKS and CDR2 YYEKEE (reference sequence). CDR3 nucleotide sequence: TGTGCCAGCAGCTTGGAGCGGAGCGCGAACACCGGGGAGCTGTTTTTT. Protein: CASSLERSANTGELFF.

The J gene is TRBJ2-3, the V gene TRBV6-6, with 9 bases fitting TRBD2. This CDR3 is built from 15 residues. With 3 bases clipped from V and 5 bases from J, the junction kept 6 bases outside the gene matches. Germline assignment: CDR1 MNHNY and CDR2 SVGAGI (reference sequence). CDR3 region: CASSYAGGPRDTQYF. CDR3 in DNA: TGTGCCAGCAGTTATGCGGGAGGGCCCCGAGATACGCAGTATTTT.

In this sample, this clone turned up a few times. This sequence joins TRBV10-3 and TRBJ2-3; 10 nucleotides align to TRBD2. This CDR3 comprises 15 residues. CDR1 is ENHRY and CDR2 is SYGVKD in the germline V gene. V was pared by 7 bases and J by 3 bases, with 7 bases of the junction left unmatched. This CDR3 is CAIMSGRAATDTQYF. CDR3 nucleotides: TGTGCCATCATGAGCGGGAGGGCCGCTACAGATACGCAGTATTTT.

The chain uses TRBV19 and TRBJ1-5; 9 bases align to TRBD1. The CDR3 loop spans 15 amino acids. The V gene end was trimmed by 6 bases and the J gene end by 6 bases; junction bases not matched to a gene: 9. Germline assignment: CDR1 LNHDA and CDR2 SQIVND (reference sequence). The DNA of the CDR3 is TGTGCCAGTAGCGCCGGGACAGGGTTGTTTCAGCCCCAGCATTTT. Amino acids: CASSAGTGLFQPQHF.

This clone was seen only once. The DNA for the CDR3 is TGTGCCAGCAGTTACTCGTCGGCAGGGAACTACGAGCAGTACTTC. Translation: CASSYSSAGNYEQYF. The gene calls are TRBV6-5 and TRBJ2-7; possible D gene TRBD1, 5 bases. V was cut by 0 bases and J by 3 bases, with 12 bases left in between. Germline V gives CDR1 MNHEY, CDR2 SVGAGI. This CDR3 contains 15 residues.

This rearrangement joins TRBV6-1 to TRBJ2-6; D gene unclear. Trimming pared 0 bases from V and 1 base from J, leaving 7 bases between. The CDR3 covers 16 residues. Per the germline V gene, CDR1 is MNHNS and CDR2 is SASEGT. The CDR3 DNA sequence: TGTGCCAGCAGTGAAGCGCTCAGGTCTGGGGCCAACGTCCTGACTTTC. This codes for CASSEALRSGANVLTF.

This rearrangement joins TRBV15 to TRBJ1-1, with D possibly TRBD1 on 5 matching bases. V was trimmed by 3 bases and J by 0 bases, leaving 20 bases between them. The length of the CDR3 is 18 residues. Germline V gene lookup returns CDR1 LNHNV and CDR2 YYDKDF (reference sequence). This CDR3 is CATSSTAGRRRMNTEAFF. The DNA for the CDR3 is TGTGCCACCAGCAGTACCGCAGGGAGGAGGAGAATGAACACTGAAGCTTTCTTT.

V and J are TRBV2 and TRBJ2-3; D possibly corresponds to TRBD2 (5 bases). Per germline, CDR1 SNHLY and CDR2 FYNNEI. The CDR3 is 15 amino acids. Deletions cut 6 bases from V and 0 bases from J, with 13 bases between. CDR3: CASRADSISTDTQYF. CDR3 DNA: TGTGCCAGCAGGGCGGACTCCATTAGCACAGATACGCAGTATTTT.

This clone came up a few times. The V gene is TRBV6-5, the J gene TRBJ2-7; 7 nucleotides line up with TRBD2. The CDR3 has 11 residues. Germline V lookup: CDR1 MNHEY, CDR2 SVGAGI. Germline trimming cut 11 bases from V and 1 base from J; bases unmatched to any gene: 2. The CDR3 DNA reads as TGTGCCGCCGGGGGGTCCTACGAGCAGTACTTC. It yields the protein CAAGGSYEQYF.

The genes are TRBV19 and TRBJ1-5, with TRBD1 matching 8 bases. The CDR3 consists of 15 residues. Germline CDR1 and CDR2: LNHDA and SQIVND (reference sequence). With V trimmed by 6 bases and J by 0 bases, 4 bases remained unmatched. The CDR3 here is CASSQTGDSNQPQHF. The CDR3 DNA sequence: TGTGCCAGTAGCCAGACAGGGGATAGCAATCAGCCCCAGCATTTT.

The CDR3 loop is CASSELGQVNQPQHF. The CDR3 coding sequence is TGTGCCAGCAGTGAACTGGGACAGGTCAATCAGCCCCAGCATTTT. This rearrangement joins TRBV2 to TRBJ1-5; 8 nucleotides match TRBD1. The ends lost 2 bases at V and 3 bases at J; junction bases unmatched: 3. In germline, CDR1 is SNHLY, CDR2 FYNNEI. The CDR3 length is 15 residues.

This clone is a singleton in its sample. The chain carries TRBV2 and TRBJ1-2, with TRBD1 identical over 8 bases. With V trimmed by 9 bases and J by 6 bases, 9 bases remained unmatched. Germline V gene lookup returns CDR1 SNHLY and CDR2 FYNNEI. This CDR3 is built from 13 residues. This CDR3 is CASRTGREDGYTF. CDR3 nucleotides: TGTGCCAGTAGGACAGGGAGGGAGGATGGCTACACCTTC.

The V gene is TRBV18, the J gene TRBJ1-2; TRBD1 matches 8 bases. The CDR3 length is 17 residues. J lost 3 bases, V lost 6 bases, and 15 bases had no gene match. Germline assignment: CDR1 KGHSH and CDR2 LQKENI. CDR3 region: CASSAPQGQTGDYGYTF. The CDR3 DNA is TGTGCCAGCTCGGCGCCACAAGGGCAGACAGGGGACTATGGCTACACCTTC.

The chain employs TRBV4-2 and TRBJ2-7, with 8 bases aligning to TRBD2. The ends lost 1 base at V and 10 bases at J; junction bases unmatched: 3. The CDR3 sequence is 12 residues long. In germline, CDR1 is LGHNA, CDR2 YNFKEQ. CDR3 region: CASSQAGGYQYF. The CDR3 DNA follows: TGTGCCAGCAGCCAAGCGGGGGGGTATCAGTACTTC.

The V call is TRBV11-3, the J call TRBJ2-1, with no clear D. The CDR3 has 12 residues. Trimming left V 3 bases short and J 3 bases short, with 3 bases between. Germline V CDR1 and CDR2: SGHNT, YENEEA. The CDR3: CASSFSYNEQFF. CDR3 DNA: TGTGCCAGCAGCTTCAGCTACAATGAGCAGTTCTTC.

The chain employs TRBV7-8 and TRBJ1-5; 9 bases are shared with TRBD1. The V gene end was trimmed by 5 bases and the J gene end by 5 bases; junction bases not matched to a gene: 4. This CDR3 has 14 amino acids. Germline CDR1 SGHVS, CDR2 FQNEAQ. CDR3 in amino acids: CASSGDREDQPQHF. For the CDR3, the DNA is TGTGCCAGCAGCGGGGACAGGGAAGATCAGCCCCAGCATTTT.

V gene TRBV5-1 combines with J gene TRBJ1-4; D is uncertain. V lost 0 bases and J lost 3, with 12 bases in between. CDR3 length: 16 amino acids. From germline, CDR1 is SGHRS and CDR2 YFSETQ. This chain's CDR3 is CASSLVPGRANEKLFF. CDR3 DNA sequence: TGCGCCAGCAGCTTGGTGCCCGGGCGGGCTAATGAAAAACTGTTTTTT.

The chain uses TRBV9 and TRBJ2-3, with 8 nucleotides matching TRBD2. Germline V gene lookup returns CDR1 SGDLS and CDR2 YYNGEE. The CDR3 totals 16 residues. V dropped 3 bases and J dropped 5; count of bases not matched to a gene: 11. The CDR3 is CASSAIGRAFGDTQYF. CDR3 in DNA: TGTGCCAGCAGCGCCATCGGGAGGGCCTTCGGAGATACGCAGTATTTT.